A single sample is the source of the 13 T cell receptor beta chains below, sequenced in a study of T cells in Graves' hyperthyroidism and ophthalmopathy. Amplified regions were TCR beta CDR3 sequences from RNA transcripts. Carried out on the TCR CDR3, a first-round RT-PCR used the HTBI primer set. TCRdb called the multiplex PCR reads again in MiXCR, with one record for every CDR3 protein. The sample records hundreds of thousands of distinct CDR3 sequences, roughly 15% being singletons. The specimen sequenced was blood. The receptors derive from a woman between 40 and 55 years old with Graves' ophthalmopathy.

The rearrangement joins TRBV12-3 or TRBV12-4 to TRBJ1-1; no reliable D call. The germline V and J ends were trimmed by 6 bases and 0 bases, with 8 bases remaining between them. The CDR3 sequence is 13 residues long. DNA for the CDR3: TGTGCCAGCAGCGGGTGGATGAACACTGAAGCTTTCTTT. It encodes CASSGWMNTEAFF.

This clonotype was observed at least ten times. The junction differs from germline at one of its ends, possibly a read error. DNA for the CDR3: TGTGCCGGCAGTTCAGGGGACTACGAGCAGTACTTC. Protein product: CAGSSGDYEQYF. The chain joins TRBV28 to TRBJ2-7; maybe TRBD1 (6 bases). The V gene's germline CDR1 is MDHEN and CDR2 SYDVKM. This CDR3 has 12 amino acids.

This clonotype has ten or more counts. V is TRBV6-5 and J is TRBJ2-7, with 7 bases that match TRBD2. CDR3 length: 15 amino acids. Germline CDR1 is MNHEY and CDR2 is SVGAGI. Losses at the gene ends were 6 bases for V and 7 bases for J; bases not matched to a gene: 15. The CDR3 nucleotides read TGTGCCAGCAGCTTAGTTGCGGGAGTTAGTGGTGAGCAGTACTTC. Translating it yields CASSLVAGVSGEQYF.

Only a few counts were recorded for this clonotype. The J gene is TRBJ1-2, the V gene TRBV5-1; D gene unclear. Germline lookup yields CDR1 SGHRS and CDR2 YFSETQ. The CDR3 loop spans 15 amino acids. With 0 bases removed from V and 5 bases from J, the gap between germline ends came to 14 bases. The chain's CDR3 is CASSLDFGDNYGYTF. The DNA of the CDR3 is TGCGCCAGCAGCTTGGATTTCGGCGATAATTATGGCTACACCTTC.

The chain links TRBV7-2 to TRBJ2-3, with D unresolved. V was pared by 6 bases and J by 10 bases, with 17 bases between. Germline lookup yields CDR1 SGHTA and CDR2 FQGNSA. This CDR3 spans 13 amino acids. The CDR3 region has the DNA TGTGCCAGCAGATCAATTCAAAGGGCCCCGCAGTATTTT. It translates to CASRSIQRAPQYF.

This clonotype was counted a few times. The chain has TRBV18 and TRBJ1-1; D uncertain. CDR3 length: 13 residues. V was shortened by 6 bases and J by 3 bases, with 11 bases between the two germline ends. Germline V gene sequence: CDR1 KGHSH, CDR2 LQKENI. The CDR3 region has the DNA TGTGCCAGCTCCCTTCGTGAGGACACTGAAGCTTTCTTT. This translates into CASSLREDTEAFF. The variable domain in full, with the rest retrieved from reference TRBV18 and TRBJ1-1, is NAGVMQNPRHLVRRRGQEARLRCSPMKGHSHVYWYRQLPEEGLKFMVYLQKENIIDESGMPKERFSAEFPKEGPSILRIQQVVRGDSAAYFCASSLREDTEAFFGQGTRLTVV.

This sequence joins TRBV30 and TRBJ2-1; a possible D gene is TRBD2 (5 bases). Germline values: CDR1 GTSNPN, CDR2 SVGIG (reference sequence). The CDR3 has 13 residues. With 1 base removed from V and 6 bases from J, the gap between germline ends came to 10 bases. CDR3 region: CAWSGGIGNEQFF. CDR3 DNA sequence: TGTGCCTGGAGTGGAGGGATCGGCAATGAGCAGTTCTTC. The full variable domain, with the rest looked up from reference TRBV30 and TRBJ2-1, is SQTIHQWPATLVQPVGSPLSLECTVEGTSNPNLYWYRQAAGRGLQLLFYSVGIGQISSEVPQNLSASRPQDRQFILSSKKLLLSDSGFYLCAWSGGIGNEQFFGPGTRLTVL.

This clonotype was found many times. The V call is TRBV7-8, the J call TRBJ2-7, with D perhaps given as TRBD1 or TRBD2 (5 bases each). Trimming removed 0 bases from V and 5 bases from J, with 20 bases in between. The CDR3 loop spans 17 amino acids. CDR1 and CDR2 (germline): SGHVS, FQNEAQ. The CDR3 nucleotides read TGTGCCAGCAGCTTAGCTGCACGGGACCCGGTCAGAGACGAGCAGTACTTC. This translates into CASSLAARDPVRDEQYF.

This clonotype showed up many times. The chain has TRBV19 and TRBJ1-2; D gene unclear. Trimming left V 4 bases short and J 2 bases short, with 11 bases between. CDR1 and CDR2 from the germline V gene are LNHDA and SQIVND (reference sequence). This CDR3 contains 14 residues. The CDR3 protein is CASSNPWYNYGYTF. The CDR3 DNA reads TGTGCCAGTAGTAACCCCTGGTACAACTATGGCTACACCTTC.

Many counts were recorded for this clonotype. The V and J genes are TRBV7-2 and TRBJ2-2, with TRBD2 matching over 8 bases. V was pared by 7 bases and J by 6 bases, with 10 bases of the junction left unmatched. The CDR3 is made up of 15 amino acids. Germline V lookup: CDR1 SGHTA, CDR2 FQGNSA. The CDR3 nucleotides read TGTGCCAGCACCAGGACTAGCTCAAGACCCGGGGAGCTGTTTTTT. Its protein product is CASTRTSSRPGELFF.

The J gene is TRBJ2-7, the V gene TRBV6-1; the match to TRBD1 covers 7 bases. Germline V gives CDR1 MNHNS, CDR2 SASEGT. The CDR3 extends over 14 amino acids. Unmatched junction bases numbered 4, after V lost 5 bases and J lost 0 bases. This chain's CDR3 is CASSKQGFSYEQYF. The CDR3 DNA follows: TGTGCCAGCAGTAAACAGGGGTTCTCCTACGAGCAGTACTTC.

This clonotype has more than one count but fewer than ten. The V call is TRBV19, the J call TRBJ2-7; D could derive from TRBD1 or TRBD2 (6 bases each). Trimming stripped 0 bases from V and 0 bases from J, with 21 bases between. The CDR3 contains 19 residues. CDR1 is LNHDA, CDR2 SQIVND, per germline (reference sequence). As DNA, the CDR3 is TGTGCCAGTAGTATAGATGCCCCGGGTACAGGGAGGTACTCCTACGAGCAGTACTTC. Protein sequence: CASSIDAPGTGRYSYEQYF.

This clonotype was recorded at least ten times. The chain carries TRBV20-1 and TRBJ1-1; the D gene is possibly TRBD1 (6 bases). The V gene lost 1 base and the J gene lost 3 bases, with 12 bases spanning the gap. Germline V CDR1 and CDR2: DFQATT, SNEGSKA (reference sequence). The CDR3 spans 14 residues. For the CDR3, the DNA is TGCAGTGCTAGAGGGGGGGGCGGACACACTGAAGCTTTCTTT. Translated: CSARGGGGHTEAFF.